The next 9 T cell receptor beta chains were all read from a single sample in a study of T cell repertoires in cytomegalovirus infection. TCRdb used MiXCR to reprocess the reads, holding one entry per CDR3 protein. Counted here are 570,000 or so distinct CDR3 sequences, roughly 43% occurring once; the ten biggest clones make up 48%. Antigens for these TCRs are unknown. Specimen: cultured PBMCs, collected from culture after CMV antigen stimulation. All receptors come from a human donor in good health (CMV status not recorded). Some clones in this sample may be carry-over from other donors' samples.

V and J are TRBV20-1 and TRBJ2-6, with D uncertain. There are 15 residues in the CDR3. Germline CDR1 and CDR2: DFQATT and SNEGSKA (reference sequence). The V and J ends lost 0 bases and 0 bases respectively, with 6 bases between them. The CDR3 nucleotides are TGCAGTGCTAGAGATCCGATCTCTGGGGCCAACGTCCTGACTTTC. Translated, it gives CSARDPISGANVLTF.

This clonotype was seen only a few times. This chain joins TRBV6-2 or TRBV6-3 and TRBJ2-1; 13 positions match TRBD2. The V gene end was trimmed by 2 bases and the J gene end by 9 bases; junction bases not matched to a gene: 4. The germline V gene encodes CDR1 MNHEY and CDR2 SVGEGT. This CDR3 has 15 amino acids. For the CDR3, the DNA is TGTGCCAGCAGTTACGCGGGACTAGCGGGGAGTGAGCAGTTCTTC. It encodes CASSYAGLAGSEQFF.

The J gene is TRBJ2-2, the V gene TRBV7-2; D is uncertain. Trimming stripped 5 bases from V and 6 bases from J, with 13 bases between. The germline V gene encodes CDR1 SGHTA and CDR2 FQGNSA. The CDR3 is 14 amino acids. The CDR3 loop reads CASSPIATPGELFF. The CDR3 DNA reads as TGTGCCAGCAGCCCAATTGCGACCCCCGGGGAGCTGTTTTTT.

The CDR3 loop is CASSPGAGFGDTQYF. CDR3 coding DNA: TGTGCCAGCTCACCCGGGGCGGGGTTCGGAGATACGCAGTATTTT. The chain couples TRBV18 to TRBJ2-3; D might be TRBD2 (6 bases). The CDR3 runs 15 residues. V lost 3 bases, J lost 5 bases, and 15 bases lay in between. Looked up from germline, CDR1 is KGHSH and CDR2 is LQKENI.

This clonotype has ten or more counts. J is TRBJ2-1 and V is TRBV7-2, with 8 bases that match TRBD2. CDR1 is SGHTA, CDR2 FQGNSA, per germline. Losses at the gene ends were 3 bases for V and 2 bases for J; bases not matched to a gene: 0. The CDR3 is 14 residues long. The CDR3 DNA follows: TGTGCCAGCAGCTTGACTAGCGCCTACAATGAGCAGTTCTTC. Translation gives CASSLTSAYNEQFF.

This clonotype occurred once. The J gene is TRBJ2-1, the V gene TRBV2, with TRBD2 identical over 9 bases. Germline loops: CDR1 SNHLY, CDR2 FYNNEI. Trimming removed 7 bases from V and 7 bases from J; junction bases left unmatched: 8. This CDR3 spans 14 amino acids. The CDR3 coding sequence is TGTGCCAGCAAGCGGGAGGAGAATTTGAATGAGCAGTTCTTC. This encodes CASKREENLNEQFF.

This chain connects TRBV12-3 or TRBV12-4 to TRBJ2-1; 11 nucleotides match TRBD2. The CDR3 sequence is 15 residues long. V was clipped by 6 bases and J by 5 bases; unmatched bases: 6. The CDR3 loop is CASSRRLAGNNEQFF. The CDR3 DNA is TGTGCCAGCAGCCGTCGACTAGCGGGGAACAATGAGCAGTTCTTC.

The V gene is TRBV4-1, the J gene TRBJ1-1, with D perhaps TRBD1 (6 bases). V was trimmed by 0 bases and J by 4 bases, leaving 12 bases between them. Germline values: CDR1 MGHRA, CDR2 YSYEKL. This CDR3 comprises 15 residues. CDR3 in amino acids: CASSQDPRGGTEAFF. The CDR3 coding sequence is TGCGCCAGCAGCCAAGACCCAAGGGGGGGCACTGAAGCTTTCTTT.

The rearrangement joins TRBV7-9 to TRBJ2-1, with D unclear. Germline V lookup: CDR1 SEHNR, CDR2 FQNEAQ (reference sequence). The CDR3 totals 15 residues. V shed 3 bases and J shed 5 bases, with 14 bases lying between them. The CDR3 reads CASSFIGSVHNEQFF. The CDR3 nucleotides are TGTGCCAGCAGCTTCATAGGGTCTGTCCACAATGAGCAGTTCTTC.